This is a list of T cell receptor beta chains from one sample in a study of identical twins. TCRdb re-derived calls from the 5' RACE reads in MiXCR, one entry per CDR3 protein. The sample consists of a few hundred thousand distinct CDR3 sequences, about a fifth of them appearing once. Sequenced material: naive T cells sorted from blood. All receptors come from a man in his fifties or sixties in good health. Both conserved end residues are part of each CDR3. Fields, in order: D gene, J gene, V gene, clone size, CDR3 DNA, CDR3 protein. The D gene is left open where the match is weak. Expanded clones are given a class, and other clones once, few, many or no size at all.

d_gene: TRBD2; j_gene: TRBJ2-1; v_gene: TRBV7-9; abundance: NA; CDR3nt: TGTGCCAGCAGCTTGGAGGATACTAGCGGGTCCTACAATGAGCAGTTCTTC; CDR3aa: CASSLEDTSGSYNEQFF
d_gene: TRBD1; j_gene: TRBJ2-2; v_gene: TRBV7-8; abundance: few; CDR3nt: TGTGCCAGCAGCTTAATCTTCGGACAGGGTACCGGGGAGCTGTTTTTT; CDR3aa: CASSLIFGQGTGELFF
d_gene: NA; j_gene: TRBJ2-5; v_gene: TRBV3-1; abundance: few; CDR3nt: TGTGCCAGCAGCCAAGTCAAGGGTTTCCAATACTTC; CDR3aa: CASSQVKGFQYF
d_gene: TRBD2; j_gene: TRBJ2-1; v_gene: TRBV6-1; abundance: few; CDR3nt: TGTGCCAGCAGGTTGGGGGGACTAGCGGGTAATGAGCAGTTCTTC; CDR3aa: CASRLGGLAGNEQFF
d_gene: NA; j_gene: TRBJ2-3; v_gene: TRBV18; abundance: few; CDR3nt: TGTGCCAGCTCTCCCGGACAACAGCTTAGCACAGATACGCAGTATTTT; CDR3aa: CASSPGQQLSTDTQYF
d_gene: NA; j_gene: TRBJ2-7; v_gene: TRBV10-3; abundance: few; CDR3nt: TGTGCCATCAGTGAGGGCAGGGCCGAGCAGTACTTC; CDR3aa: CAISEGRAEQYF
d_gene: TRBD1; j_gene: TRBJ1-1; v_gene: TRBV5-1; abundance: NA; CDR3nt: TGCGCCAGCAGCCGAGCGACAGGGGGCGGCCTGTTCACTGAAGCTTTCTTT; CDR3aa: CASSRATGGGLFTEAFF
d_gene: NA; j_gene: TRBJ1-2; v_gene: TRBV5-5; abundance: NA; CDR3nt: TGTGCCAGCAGCTTGGAGGCGGGGTCCTATTATGGCTACACCTTC; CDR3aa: CASSLEAGSYYGYTF
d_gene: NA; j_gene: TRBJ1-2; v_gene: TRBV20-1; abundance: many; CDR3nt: TGCAGTGCCCCGCGCGACTATGGCTACACCTTC; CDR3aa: CSAPRDYGYTF
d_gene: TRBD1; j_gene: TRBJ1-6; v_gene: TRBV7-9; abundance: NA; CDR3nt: TGTGCCAGCAGCTCGACAGGGTCTTTTTCACCCCTCCACTTT; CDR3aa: CASSSTGSFSPLHF
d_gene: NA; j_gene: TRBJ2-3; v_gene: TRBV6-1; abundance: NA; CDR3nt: TGTGCCAGCTCACCGACGGGACCCGCAGGACCGTATACGCAGTATTTT; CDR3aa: CASSPTGPAGPYTQYF
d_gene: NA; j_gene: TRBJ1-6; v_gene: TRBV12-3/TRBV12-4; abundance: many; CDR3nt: TGTGCCAGCAGTTTATACTACTCCTTAGGAGAAGGTTCACCCCTCCACTTT; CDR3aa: CASSLYYSLGEGSPLHF
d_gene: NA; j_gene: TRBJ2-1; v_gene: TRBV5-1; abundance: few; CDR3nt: TGCGCCAGCGGAGGGGGGGAAGCGGGCAATGAGCAGTTCTTC; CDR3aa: CASGGGEAGNEQFF
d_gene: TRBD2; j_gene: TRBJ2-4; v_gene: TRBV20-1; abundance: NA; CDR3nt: TGCAGTGCTAGTTGGGCGGGGGGCCCTAACATTCAGTACTTC; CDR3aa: CSASWAGGPNIQYF
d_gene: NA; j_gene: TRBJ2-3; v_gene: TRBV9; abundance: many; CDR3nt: TGTGCCAGCAGCGTAGCTGGGCAACCGATGGATACGCAGTATTTT; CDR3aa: CASSVAGQPMDTQYF
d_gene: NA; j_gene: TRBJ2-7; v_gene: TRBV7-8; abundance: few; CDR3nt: TGTGCCAGCAGCTTAGGGGGGCCGAAGGGTCCCTACGAGCAGTACTTC; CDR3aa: CASSLGGPKGPYEQYF
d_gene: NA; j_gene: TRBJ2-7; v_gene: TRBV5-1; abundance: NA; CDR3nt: TGCGCCAGCAGCTTGTCAACCCAGGGGAACGGCGAGCAGTACTTC; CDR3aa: CASSLSTQGNGEQYF
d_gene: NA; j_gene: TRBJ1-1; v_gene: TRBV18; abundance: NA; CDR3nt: TGTGCCAGCTCCCAGACAGGCCGGGTCGCTGAAGCTTTCTTT; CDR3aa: CASSQTGRVAEAFF
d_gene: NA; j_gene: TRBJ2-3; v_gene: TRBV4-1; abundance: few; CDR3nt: TGCGCCAGCAGCTTAGAAGGGGGGCAGGGAGATACGCAGTATTTT; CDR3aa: CASSLEGGQGDTQYF
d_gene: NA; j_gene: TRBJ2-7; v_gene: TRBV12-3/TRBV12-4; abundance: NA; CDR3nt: TGTGCCAGCAGTTTAGGGGTGGCTAGCAGGACCTACGAGCAGTACTTC; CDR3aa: CASSLGVASRTYEQYF
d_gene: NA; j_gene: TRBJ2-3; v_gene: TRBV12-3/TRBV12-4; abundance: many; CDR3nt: TGTGCCAGCAGTTTGAGAGACACAGATACGCAGTATTTT; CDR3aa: CASSLRDTDTQYF
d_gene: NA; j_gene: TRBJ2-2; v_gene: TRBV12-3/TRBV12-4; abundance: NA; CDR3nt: TGTGCCAGCCAAAGGGTGGCCGGGGAGCTGTTTTTT; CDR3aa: CASQRVAGELFF
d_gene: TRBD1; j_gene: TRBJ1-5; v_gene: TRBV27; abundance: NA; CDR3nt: TGTGCCAGCAGTTACAGGGGAGGGGGTCAGCCCCAGCATTTT; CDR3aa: CASSYRGGGQPQHF
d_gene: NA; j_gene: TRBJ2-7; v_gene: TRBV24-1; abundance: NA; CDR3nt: TGTGCCACCAGTGACGGGGCGCCGACTGAGCAGTACTTC; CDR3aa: CATSDGAPTEQYF
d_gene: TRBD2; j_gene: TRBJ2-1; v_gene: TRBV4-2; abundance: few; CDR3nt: TGTGCCAGCAGCCAAGCCTTATTAGCGGGAGGGTACAATGAGCAGTTCTTC; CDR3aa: CASSQALLAGGYNEQFF
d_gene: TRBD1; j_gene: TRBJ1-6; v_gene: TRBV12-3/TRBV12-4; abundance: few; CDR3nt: TGTGCCAGCAGTTACACAGCAGGGGGGAATTCACCCCTCCACTTT; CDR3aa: CASSYTAGGNSPLHF
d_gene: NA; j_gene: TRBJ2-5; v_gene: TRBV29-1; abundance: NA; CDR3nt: TGCAGCGCCCGAGGAACAGGGATTGGGGAGACCCAGTACTTC; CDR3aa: CSARGTGIGETQYF
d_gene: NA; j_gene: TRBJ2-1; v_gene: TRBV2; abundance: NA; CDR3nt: TGTGCCAGCAGCGCGACAGAAAGCTCCTACAATGAGCAGTTCTTC; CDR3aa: CASSATESSYNEQFF
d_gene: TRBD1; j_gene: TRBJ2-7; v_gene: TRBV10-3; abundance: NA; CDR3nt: TGTGCCATCAGTGAGAACAGGGACAGCTACGAGCAGTACTTC; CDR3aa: CAISENRDSYEQYF
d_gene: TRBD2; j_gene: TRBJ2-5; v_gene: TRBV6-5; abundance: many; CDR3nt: TGTGCCAGCAGTTACCGGGGGACTAGCGGGGGGCCAACCGGGACCCAGTACTTC; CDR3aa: CASSYRGTSGGPTGTQYF
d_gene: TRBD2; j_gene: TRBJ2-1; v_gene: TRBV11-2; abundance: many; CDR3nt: TGTGCCAGCAGCCCCAGGATGGTGGGTAGCGGGAGCAATGAGCAGTTCTTC; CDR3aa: CASSPRMVGSGSNEQFF
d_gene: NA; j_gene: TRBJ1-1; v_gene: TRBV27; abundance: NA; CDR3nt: TGTGCCAGCAGAAACCTCGGGGTACCCAATGAAGCTTTCTTT; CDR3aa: CASRNLGVPNEAFF
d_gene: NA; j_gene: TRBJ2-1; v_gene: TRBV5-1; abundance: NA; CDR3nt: TGCGCCAGCAGCCTGGCCAGTATGGACGCCAATGAGCAGTTCTTC; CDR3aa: CASSLASMDANEQFF